This is a list of T cell receptor beta chains from one sample in a study of blood T cell repertoires in COVID-19. Produced via immunoSEQ multiplex PCR; TCRdb's table is partial and in-frame only. The table records under 300,000 clones, about 83% of them present only once. Input material: peripheral blood. These receptors were collected from a man aged 25-40 years who had recovered from COVID-19. CDR3s include the opening cysteine and the closing phenylalanine or tryptophan. Fields, in order: CDR3 protein, CDR3 DNA, J gene, D gene, clone size, V gene. D genes are given only for firm matches. Clone size is given for some rows only: seen once, a few or many times, or a class if the clone is expanded.

CDR3aa: CATSDPGGVSTDTQYF
CDR3nt: TGTGCCACCAGTGACCCGGGGGGGGTTAGCACAGATACGCAGTATTTT
j_gene: TRBJ2-3
d_gene: TRBD2
abundance: NA
v_gene: TRBV24-1

CDR3aa: CASSGDREGAYNSPLHF
CDR3nt: TGTGCCAGCAGCGGAGACAGGGAAGGGGCCTATAATTCACCCCTCCACTTT
j_gene: TRBJ1-6
d_gene: TRBD1
abundance: NA
v_gene: TRBV9

CDR3aa: CASSPTEDQPQHF
CDR3nt: TGTGCCAGCAGCCCGACCGAGGATCAGCCCCAGCATTTT
j_gene: TRBJ1-5
d_gene: NA
abundance: NA
v_gene: TRBV3-1/TRBV3-2

CDR3aa: CASSLHRETEAFF
CDR3nt: TGTGCCAGCAGCTTACATCGGGAAACTGAAGCTTTCTTT
j_gene: TRBJ1-1
d_gene: NA
abundance: many
v_gene: TRBV7-3

CDR3aa: CASSQAFSGGRGDTQYF
CDR3nt: TGCGCCAGCAGCCAAGCCTTTAGCGGGGGGCGTGGAGATACGCAGTATTTT
j_gene: TRBJ2-3
d_gene: TRBD2
abundance: NA
v_gene: TRBV5-1

CDR3aa: CASSGARGETQYF
CDR3nt: TGTGCCAGCAGCGGGGCTAGGGGGGAGACCCAGTACTTC
j_gene: TRBJ2-5
d_gene: NA
abundance: few
v_gene: TRBV7-8

CDR3aa: CASSVWRGNNEQFF
CDR3nt: TGTGCCAGCAGCGTGTGGCGGGGTAACAATGAGCAGTTCTTC
j_gene: TRBJ2-1
d_gene: NA
abundance: NA
v_gene: TRBV3-1/TRBV3-2

CDR3aa: CATRQGRNTEAFF
CDR3nt: TGTGCCACCCGACAGGGGAGGAACACTGAAGCTTTCTTT
j_gene: TRBJ1-1
d_gene: TRBD1
abundance: many
v_gene: TRBV2

CDR3aa: CAIRSGYEQYF
CDR3nt: TGTGCCATCAGGTCGGGATACGAGCAGTACTTC
j_gene: TRBJ2-7
d_gene: NA
abundance: NA
v_gene: TRBV10-3

CDR3aa: CASSLGDWETQYF
CDR3nt: TGTGCCAGCAGTTTAGGGGACTGGGAGACCCAGTACTTC
j_gene: TRBJ2-5
d_gene: NA
abundance: NA
v_gene: TRBV12-3/TRBV12-4

CDR3aa: CASSLGGPNGQETQYF
CDR3nt: TGCGCCAGCAGCTTGGGCGGGCCGAATGGCCAAGAGACCCAGTACTTC
j_gene: TRBJ2-5
d_gene: NA
abundance: NA
v_gene: TRBV5-1

CDR3aa: CASSPSPPVGLGTQYF
CDR3nt: TGTGCCAGCTCACCGTCCCCACCCGTCGGTCTTGGGACCCAGTACTTC
j_gene: TRBJ2-5
d_gene: NA
abundance: few
v_gene: TRBV18

CDR3aa: CASSPPSGGYNEQFF
CDR3nt: TGCGCCAGCAGCCCCCCCAGCGGGGGTTACAATGAGCAGTTCTTC
j_gene: TRBJ2-1
d_gene: TRBD2
abundance: NA
v_gene: TRBV4-1

CDR3aa: CASSYSAVSPNEKLFF
CDR3nt: TGTGCCAGCAGTTACTCTGCGGTCAGCCCTAATGAAAAACTGTTTTTT
j_gene: TRBJ1-4
d_gene: NA
abundance: once
v_gene: TRBV6-5

CDR3aa: CASSARDSEQFF
CDR3nt: TGTGCCAGCAGCGCCCGGGACAGTGAGCAGTTCTTC
j_gene: TRBJ2-1
d_gene: TRBD1
abundance: few
v_gene: TRBV7-9

CDR3aa: CATSPGYGYTF
CDR3nt: TGTGCCACCAGCCCGGGCTATGGCTACACCTTC
j_gene: TRBJ1-2
d_gene: NA
abundance: NA
v_gene: TRBV15

CDR3aa: CASSTSGGAYEQYF
CDR3nt: TGTGCCAGTAGTACGAGCGGGGGGGCCTACGAGCAGTACTTC
j_gene: TRBJ2-7
d_gene: TRBD2
abundance: NA
v_gene: TRBV19

CDR3aa: CSVEEPRGRREETQYF
CDR3nt: TGCAGCGTTGAAGAGCCCAGGGGACGCAGGGAAGAGACCCAGTACTTC
j_gene: TRBJ2-5
d_gene: NA
abundance: NA
v_gene: TRBV29-1

CDR3aa: CASSLVGGVNTGELFF
CDR3nt: TGTGCCAGCAGCTTAGTAGGGGGGGTTAACACCGGGGAGCTGTTTTTT
j_gene: TRBJ2-2
d_gene: NA
abundance: NA
v_gene: TRBV11-2

CDR3aa: CATSDGGPDTQYF
CDR3nt: TGTGCCACCAGTGATGGCGGGCCAGATACGCAGTATTTT
j_gene: TRBJ2-3
d_gene: NA
abundance: NA
v_gene: TRBV24-1

CDR3aa: CASSLAPSGGETQYF
CDR3nt: TGCGCCAGCAGCTTGGCCCCTAGCGGGGGGGAGACCCAGTACTTC
j_gene: TRBJ2-5
d_gene: TRBD2
abundance: NA
v_gene: TRBV5-1

CDR3aa: CAIQGGRGGANVLTF
CDR3nt: TGTGCCATCCAGGGGGGTAGAGGCGGGGCCAACGTCCTGACTTTC
j_gene: TRBJ2-6
d_gene: NA
abundance: NA
v_gene: TRBV10-3

CDR3aa: CASSYYSGNTIYF
CDR3nt: TGTGCCAGCAGCTATTACTCTGGAAACACCATATATTTT
j_gene: TRBJ1-3
d_gene: NA
abundance: NA
v_gene: TRBV7-2

CDR3aa: CASMSSPNTGELFF
CDR3nt: TGTGCCAGTATGTCAAGCCCCAACACCGGGGAGCTGTTTTTT
j_gene: TRBJ2-2
d_gene: NA
abundance: NA
v_gene: TRBV19

CDR3aa: CASSEDSWGVGELFF
CDR3nt: TGCGCCAGCAGCGAGGACAGTTGGGGTGTGGGGGAGCTGTTTTTT
j_gene: TRBJ2-2
d_gene: NA
abundance: few
v_gene: TRBV5-1

CDR3aa: CASSPIGRRNTIYF
CDR3nt: TGTGCCAGCAGCCCCATCGGGAGGAGAAACACCATATATTTT
j_gene: TRBJ1-3
d_gene: NA
abundance: NA
v_gene: TRBV9

CDR3aa: CASSETGVQGGYTF
CDR3nt: TGTGCCAGCAGCGAGACAGGGGTGCAGGGTGGCTACACCTTC
j_gene: TRBJ1-2
d_gene: TRBD1
abundance: few
v_gene: TRBV2

CDR3aa: CASSPTGTGWANEKLFF
CDR3nt: TGTGCCAGCAGCCCGACCGGGACAGGGTGGGCTAATGAAAAACTGTTTTTT
j_gene: TRBJ1-4
d_gene: TRBD1
abundance: once
v_gene: TRBV4-2

CDR3aa: CASSYEQADSEAFF
CDR3nt: TGTGCCAGCAGTTACGAGCAGGCGGACTCTGAAGCTTTCTTT
j_gene: TRBJ1-1
d_gene: NA
abundance: NA
v_gene: TRBV6-6

CDR3aa: CASSPELNQPQHF
CDR3nt: TGTGCCAGCAGCCCGGAGCTGAATCAGCCCCAGCATTTT
j_gene: TRBJ1-5
d_gene: NA
abundance: NA
v_gene: TRBV7-8

CDR3aa: CARREGLGNEQFF
CDR3nt: TGTGCCAGGCGGGAGGGATTAGGCAATGAGCAGTTCTTC
j_gene: TRBJ2-1
d_gene: TRBD2
abundance: NA
v_gene: TRBV2

CDR3aa: CASSPNGDGYQETQYF
CDR3nt: TGTGCCAGCTCACCAAACGGCGACGGGTACCAAGAGACCCAGTACTTC
j_gene: TRBJ2-5
d_gene: NA
abundance: few
v_gene: TRBV18

CDR3aa: CAISQGTADQETQYF
CDR3nt: TGTGCCATCAGCCAGGGGACAGCCGATCAGGAGACCCAGTACTTC
j_gene: TRBJ2-5
d_gene: TRBD1
abundance: NA
v_gene: TRBV10-3

CDR3aa: CASSGGQGAQGNTIYF
CDR3nt: TGTGCCAGCAGTGGGGGACAGGGGGCACAAGGAAACACCATATATTTT
j_gene: TRBJ1-3
d_gene: TRBD1
abundance: once
v_gene: TRBV6-1

CDR3aa: CASSFWEQGNSGEQYF
CDR3nt: TGTGCCAGCAGCTTTTGGGAACAGGGAAATTCAGGCGAGCAGTACTTC
j_gene: TRBJ2-7
d_gene: NA
abundance: NA
v_gene: TRBV11-2

CDR3aa: CAISEVSGGAIAQYF
CDR3nt: TGTGCCATCAGTGAAGTTAGCGGGGGGGCCATCGCGCAGTATTTT
j_gene: TRBJ2-3
d_gene: TRBD2
abundance: NA
v_gene: TRBV10-3

CDR3aa: CASSLERGGYTF
CDR3nt: TGTGCCAGCAGCTTAGAGCGGGGTGGCTACACCTTC
j_gene: TRBJ1-2
d_gene: NA
abundance: NA
v_gene: TRBV7-2

CDR3aa: CASSERLAGEGNEQFF
CDR3nt: TGCGCCAGCAGCGAAAGACTAGCGGGGGAGGGTAATGAGCAGTTCTTC
j_gene: TRBJ2-1
d_gene: TRBD2
abundance: once
v_gene: TRBV5-1

CDR3aa: CASSPKLAGGFNFRNEQFF
CDR3nt: TGTGCCAGCAGCCCCAAACTAGCGGGGGGGTTTAATTTCCGCAATGAGCAGTTCTTC
j_gene: TRBJ2-1
d_gene: TRBD2
abundance: NA
v_gene: TRBV7-8

CDR3aa: CASSQVIQGGAEAFF
CDR3nt: TGTGCCAGCAGCCAAGTGATACAGGGTGGCGCTGAAGCTTTCTTT
j_gene: TRBJ1-1
d_gene: NA
abundance: NA
v_gene: TRBV4-2

CDR3aa: CASSQETSGGAEDTQYF
CDR3nt: TGCGCCAGCAGCCAAGAGACCAGCGGGGGGGCGGAGGATACGCAGTATTTT
j_gene: TRBJ2-3
d_gene: TRBD2
abundance: NA
v_gene: TRBV4-1

CDR3aa: CASSQAARGGHETQYF
CDR3nt: TGCGCCAGCAGCCAGGCCGCCCGGGGGGGACATGAGACCCAGTACTTC
j_gene: TRBJ2-5
d_gene: TRBD2
abundance: NA
v_gene: TRBV4-1